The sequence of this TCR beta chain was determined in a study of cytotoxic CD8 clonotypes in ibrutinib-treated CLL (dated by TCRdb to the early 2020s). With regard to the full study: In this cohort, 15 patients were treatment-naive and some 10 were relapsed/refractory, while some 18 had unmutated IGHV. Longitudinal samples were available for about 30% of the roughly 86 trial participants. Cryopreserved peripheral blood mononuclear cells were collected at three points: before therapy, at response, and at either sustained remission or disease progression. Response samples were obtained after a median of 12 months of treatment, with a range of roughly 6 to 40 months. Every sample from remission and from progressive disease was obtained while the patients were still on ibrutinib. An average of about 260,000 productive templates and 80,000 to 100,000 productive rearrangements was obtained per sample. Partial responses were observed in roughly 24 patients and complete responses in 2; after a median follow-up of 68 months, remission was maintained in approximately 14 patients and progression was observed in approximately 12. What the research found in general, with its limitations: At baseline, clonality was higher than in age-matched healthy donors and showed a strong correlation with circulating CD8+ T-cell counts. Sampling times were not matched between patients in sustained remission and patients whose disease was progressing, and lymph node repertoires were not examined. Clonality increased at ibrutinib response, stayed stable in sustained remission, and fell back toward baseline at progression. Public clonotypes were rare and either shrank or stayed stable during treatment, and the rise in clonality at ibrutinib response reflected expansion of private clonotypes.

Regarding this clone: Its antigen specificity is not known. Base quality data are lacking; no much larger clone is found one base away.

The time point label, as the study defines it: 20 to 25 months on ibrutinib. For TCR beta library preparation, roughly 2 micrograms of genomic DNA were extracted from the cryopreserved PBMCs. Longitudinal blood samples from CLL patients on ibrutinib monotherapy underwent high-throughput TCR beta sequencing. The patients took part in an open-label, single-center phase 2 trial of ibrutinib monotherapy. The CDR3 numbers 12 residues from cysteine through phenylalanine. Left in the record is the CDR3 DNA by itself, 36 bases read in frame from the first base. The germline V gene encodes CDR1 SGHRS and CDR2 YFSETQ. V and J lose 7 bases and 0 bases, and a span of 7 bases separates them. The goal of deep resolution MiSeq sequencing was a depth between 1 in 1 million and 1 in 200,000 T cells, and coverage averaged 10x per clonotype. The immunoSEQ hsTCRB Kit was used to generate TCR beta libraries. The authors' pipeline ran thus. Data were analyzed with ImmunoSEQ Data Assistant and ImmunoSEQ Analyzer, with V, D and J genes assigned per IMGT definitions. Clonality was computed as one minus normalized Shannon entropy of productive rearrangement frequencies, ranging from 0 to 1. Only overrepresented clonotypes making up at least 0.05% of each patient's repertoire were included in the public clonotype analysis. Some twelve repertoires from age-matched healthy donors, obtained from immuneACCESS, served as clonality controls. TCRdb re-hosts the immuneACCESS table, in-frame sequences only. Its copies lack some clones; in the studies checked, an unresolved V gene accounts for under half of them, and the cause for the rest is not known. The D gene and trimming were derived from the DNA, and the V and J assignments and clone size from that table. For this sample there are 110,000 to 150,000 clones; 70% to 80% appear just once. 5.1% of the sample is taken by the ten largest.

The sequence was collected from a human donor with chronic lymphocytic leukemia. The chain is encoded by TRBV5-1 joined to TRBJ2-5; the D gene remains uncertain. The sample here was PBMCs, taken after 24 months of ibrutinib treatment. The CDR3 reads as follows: CASRVDQETQYF. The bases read TGCGCCAGCCGGGTCGACCAAGAGACCCAGTACTTC.